This passage covers 6 T cell receptor beta chains from one sample sequenced in a study of beta chain features in type 1 diabetes. Expressed TCRB transcripts were sequenced after all isolated RNA was converted to cDNA. Profiled with immunoSEQ multiplex PCR; TCRdb holds only in-frame clones, not every one. The table includes a few hundred thousand clones, about 15% detected once. Sequenced sample: naive CD4+ T cells from blood. These TCRs come from a woman younger than 30 in good health.

This clone was seen a few times. V is TRBV9 and J is TRBJ2-7; D is perhaps TRBD2 (7 bases). V lost 0 bases to trimming and J lost 6 bases, with 19 bases between them. This CDR3 contains 16 residues. Germline loops: CDR1 SGDLS, CDR2 YYNGEE. As DNA, the CDR3 is TGTGCCAGCAGCGTAGGGGGGGCGGGAGAAGCGCGCGAGCAGTACTTC. Translated, it gives CASSVGGAGEAREQYF.

This chain joins TRBV7-9 and TRBJ2-1; TRBD2 agrees at 8 bases. V lost 3 bases and J lost 2; bases outside the gene matches: 6. Germline values: CDR1 SEHNR, CDR2 FQNEAQ (reference sequence). This CDR3 is built from 16 residues. The CDR3 spells CASSFSAGATYNEQFF. The CDR3 region has the DNA TGTGCCAGCAGCTTCTCAGCGGGAGCCACCTACAATGAGCAGTTCTTC.

In DNA, the CDR3 is TGTGCCTGGAGGCCCGACAGGGTAGTAGCTTTCTTT. This translates into CAWRPDRVVAFF. The chain combines TRBV30 with TRBJ1-1; 7 bases match TRBD1. Germline loops: CDR1 GTSNPN, CDR2 SVGIG (reference sequence). This CDR3 region has 12 residues. With V trimmed by 3 bases and J by 10 bases, 8 bases remained unmatched.

The V call is TRBV9, the J call TRBJ2-1, with TRBD2 as a possible D gene (6 bases). Trimming removed 2 bases at V and 6 bases at J, with 9 bases between. This CDR3 has 13 residues. The V gene's germline CDR1 is SGDLS and CDR2 YYNGEE. CDR3 loop: CASSVERANEQFF. For the CDR3, the DNA is TGTGCCAGCAGCGTGGAGCGGGCCAATGAGCAGTTCTTC.

The chain employs TRBV30 and TRBJ2-7; weak D call: TRBD1 (6 bases). CDR3 length: 16 residues. Germline V CDR1 and CDR2: GTSNPN, SVGIG (reference sequence). Trimming pared 4 bases from V and 2 bases from J, leaving 21 bases between. The CDR3 DNA sequence: TGTGCCTGGATCAGACCCGACAGGTTGAGTCCCTACGAGCAGTACTTC. Protein: CAWIRPDRLSPYEQYF.

This chain uses TRBV28 with TRBJ1-1; 8 nucleotides line up with TRBD1. CDR3 length equals 15 residues. The V gene's germline CDR1 is MDHEN and CDR2 SYDVKM. J lost 1 base, V lost 2 bases, and 3 bases had no gene match. CDR3 region: CASSLAGTGNTEAFF. The DNA for the CDR3 is TGTGCCAGCAGTTTAGCCGGGACAGGGAACACTGAAGCTTTCTTT.